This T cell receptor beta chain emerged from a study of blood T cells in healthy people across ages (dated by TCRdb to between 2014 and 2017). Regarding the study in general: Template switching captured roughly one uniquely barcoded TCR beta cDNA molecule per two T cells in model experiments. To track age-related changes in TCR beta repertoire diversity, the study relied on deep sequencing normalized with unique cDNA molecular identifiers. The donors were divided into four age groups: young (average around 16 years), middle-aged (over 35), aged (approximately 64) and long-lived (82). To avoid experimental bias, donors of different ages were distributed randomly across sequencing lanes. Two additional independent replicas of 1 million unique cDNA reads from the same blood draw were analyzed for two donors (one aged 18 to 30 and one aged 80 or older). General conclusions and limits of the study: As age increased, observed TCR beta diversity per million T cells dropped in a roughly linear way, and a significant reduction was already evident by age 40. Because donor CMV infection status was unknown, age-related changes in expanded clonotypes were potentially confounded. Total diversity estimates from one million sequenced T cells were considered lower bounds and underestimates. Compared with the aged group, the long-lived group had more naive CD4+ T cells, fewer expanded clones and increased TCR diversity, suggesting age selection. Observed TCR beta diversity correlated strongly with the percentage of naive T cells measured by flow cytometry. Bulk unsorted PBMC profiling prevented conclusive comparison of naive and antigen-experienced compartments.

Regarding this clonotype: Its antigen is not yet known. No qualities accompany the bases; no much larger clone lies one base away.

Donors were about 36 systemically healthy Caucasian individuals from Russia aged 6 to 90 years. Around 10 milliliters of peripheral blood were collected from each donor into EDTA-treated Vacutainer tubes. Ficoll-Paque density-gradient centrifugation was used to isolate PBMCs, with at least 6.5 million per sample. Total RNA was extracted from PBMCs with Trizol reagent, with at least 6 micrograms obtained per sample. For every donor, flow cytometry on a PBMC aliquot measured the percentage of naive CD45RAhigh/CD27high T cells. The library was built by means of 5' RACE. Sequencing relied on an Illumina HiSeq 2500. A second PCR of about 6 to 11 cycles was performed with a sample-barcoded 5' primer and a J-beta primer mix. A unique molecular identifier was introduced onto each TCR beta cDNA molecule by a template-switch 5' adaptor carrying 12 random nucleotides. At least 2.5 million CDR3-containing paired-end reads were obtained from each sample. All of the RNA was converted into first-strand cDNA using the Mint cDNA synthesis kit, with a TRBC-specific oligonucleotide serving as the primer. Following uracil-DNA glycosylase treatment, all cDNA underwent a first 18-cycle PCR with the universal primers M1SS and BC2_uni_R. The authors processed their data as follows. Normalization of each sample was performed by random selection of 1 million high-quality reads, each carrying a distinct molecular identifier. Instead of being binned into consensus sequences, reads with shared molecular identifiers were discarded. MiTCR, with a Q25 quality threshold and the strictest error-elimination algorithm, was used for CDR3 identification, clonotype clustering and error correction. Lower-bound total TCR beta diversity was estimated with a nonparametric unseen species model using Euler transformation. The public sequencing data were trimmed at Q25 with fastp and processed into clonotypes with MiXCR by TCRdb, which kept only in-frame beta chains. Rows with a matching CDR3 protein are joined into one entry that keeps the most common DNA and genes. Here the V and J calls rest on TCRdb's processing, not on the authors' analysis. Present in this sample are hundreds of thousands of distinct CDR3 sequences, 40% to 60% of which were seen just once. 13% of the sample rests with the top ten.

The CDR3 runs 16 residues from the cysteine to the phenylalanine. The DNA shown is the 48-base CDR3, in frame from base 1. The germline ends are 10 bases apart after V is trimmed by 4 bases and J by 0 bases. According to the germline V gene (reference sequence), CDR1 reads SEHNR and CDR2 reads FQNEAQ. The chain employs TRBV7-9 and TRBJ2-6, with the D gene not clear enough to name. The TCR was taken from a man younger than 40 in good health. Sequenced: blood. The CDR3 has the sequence CASSSTLDSGANVLTF. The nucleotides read TGTGCCAGCAGCTCCACGTTGGACTCTGGGGCCAACGTCCTGACTTTC.